One T cell receptor beta chain is described in this entry. Other DNA sequences in this specimen translate into the identical CDR3. Using immunoSEQ multiplex PCR, the repertoire was profiled, and TCRdb retains in-frame clones only, with some absent. The sample includes 470,000 or so clones, around 90% of them seen just once. This sample is drawn from a study of blood T cell repertoires in COVID-19. Turning to the study itself: T cells, B-cell-depleted T cells, or PBMCs supplied cDNA or gDNA.

Adults between about 18 and 89 years of age took part from more than 20 US areas. The TCR comes from a woman aged 18-29 years with acute COVID-19. The sample taken for sequencing was PBMCs or T cells enriched from blood (not recorded which).

The chain's CDR3 is CASSPGAGELFF. CDR3 DNA: TGCGCCAGCAGCCCGGGTGCTGGGGAGCTGTTTTTT. The V gene is TRBV5-1, the J gene TRBJ2-2; D gene ambiguous. With 4 bases removed from V and 8 bases from J, the gap between germline ends came to 9 bases. The germline CDR1 and CDR2 sequences are SGHRS and YFSETQ. CDR3 length equals 12 residues.